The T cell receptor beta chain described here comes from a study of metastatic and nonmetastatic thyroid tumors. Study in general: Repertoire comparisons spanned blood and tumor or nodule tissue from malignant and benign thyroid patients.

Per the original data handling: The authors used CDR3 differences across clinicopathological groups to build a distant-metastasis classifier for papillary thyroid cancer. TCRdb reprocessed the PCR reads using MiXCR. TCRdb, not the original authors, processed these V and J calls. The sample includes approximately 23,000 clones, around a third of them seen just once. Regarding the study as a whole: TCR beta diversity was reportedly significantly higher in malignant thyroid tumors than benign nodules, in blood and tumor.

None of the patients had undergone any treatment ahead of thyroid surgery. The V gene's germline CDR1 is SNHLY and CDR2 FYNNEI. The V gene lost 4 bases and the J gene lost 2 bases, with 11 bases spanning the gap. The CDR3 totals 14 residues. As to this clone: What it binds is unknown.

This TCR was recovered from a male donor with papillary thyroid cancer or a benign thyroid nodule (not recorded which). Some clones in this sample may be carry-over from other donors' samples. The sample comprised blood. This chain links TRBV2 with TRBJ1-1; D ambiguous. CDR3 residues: CASSGGLSNTEAFF. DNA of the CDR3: TGTGCCAGCAGTGGTGGCCTCTCTAACACTGAAGCTTTCTTT. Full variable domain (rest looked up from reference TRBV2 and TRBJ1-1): EPEVTQTPSHQVTQMGQEVILRCVPISNHLYFYWYRQILGQKVEFLVSFYNNEISEKSEIFDDQFSVERPDGSNFTLKIRSTKLEDSAMYFCASSGGLSNTEAFFGQGTRLTVV.